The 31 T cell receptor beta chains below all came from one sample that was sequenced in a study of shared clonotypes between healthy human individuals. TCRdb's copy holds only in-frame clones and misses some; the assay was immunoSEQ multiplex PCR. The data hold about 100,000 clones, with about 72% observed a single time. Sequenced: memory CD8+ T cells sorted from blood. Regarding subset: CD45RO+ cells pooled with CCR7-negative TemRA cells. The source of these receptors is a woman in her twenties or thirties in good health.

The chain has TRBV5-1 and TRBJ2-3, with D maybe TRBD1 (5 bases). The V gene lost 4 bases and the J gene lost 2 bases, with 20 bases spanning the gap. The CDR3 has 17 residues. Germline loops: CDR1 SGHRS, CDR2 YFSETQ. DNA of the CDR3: TGCGCCAGCAGCGGTCAGGGTTCGTATTATTTCACAGATACGCAGTATTTT. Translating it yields CASSGQGSYYFTDTQYF.

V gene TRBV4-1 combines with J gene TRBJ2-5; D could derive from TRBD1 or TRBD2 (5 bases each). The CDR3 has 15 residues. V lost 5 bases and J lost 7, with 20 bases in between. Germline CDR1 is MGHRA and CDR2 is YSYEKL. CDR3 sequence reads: CASSTRHEHGGTQYF. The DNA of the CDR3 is TGCGCCAGCAGCACAAGACACGAGCATGGGGGGACCCAGTACTTC.

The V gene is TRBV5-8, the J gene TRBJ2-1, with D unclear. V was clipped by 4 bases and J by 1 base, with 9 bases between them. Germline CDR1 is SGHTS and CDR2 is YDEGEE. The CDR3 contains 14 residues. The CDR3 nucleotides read TGTGCCAGCAGCCAGGAGTGGTCCTACAATGAGCAGTTCTTC. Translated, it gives CASSQEWSYNEQFF.

CDR3 in amino acids: CASSFAPEASNEQFF. CDR3 in DNA: TGTGCCAGCAGTTTCGCCCCTGAGGCCTCCAATGAGCAGTTCTTC. The V gene is TRBV28, the J gene TRBJ2-1; D gene ambiguous. Trimming cost V 3 bases and J 6 bases, with 15 bases left between them. The germline V gene has CDR1 MDHEN and CDR2 SYDVKM. The CDR3 has 15 residues.

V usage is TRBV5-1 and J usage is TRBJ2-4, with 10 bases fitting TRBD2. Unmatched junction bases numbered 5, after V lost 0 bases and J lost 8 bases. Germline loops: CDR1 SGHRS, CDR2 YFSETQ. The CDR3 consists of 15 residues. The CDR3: CASSLEAGGDDIQYF. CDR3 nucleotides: TGCGCCAGCAGCTTGGAAGCGGGAGGGGATGACATTCAGTACTTC.

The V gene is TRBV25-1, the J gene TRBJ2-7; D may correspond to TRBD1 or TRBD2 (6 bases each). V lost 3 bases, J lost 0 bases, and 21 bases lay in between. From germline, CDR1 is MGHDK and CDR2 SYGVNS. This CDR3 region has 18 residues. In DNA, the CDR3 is TGTGCCAGCAGTGACCCCGGGGGCGAGCGGGTGAGCTCCTACGAGCAGTACTTC. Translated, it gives CASSDPGGERVSSYEQYF.

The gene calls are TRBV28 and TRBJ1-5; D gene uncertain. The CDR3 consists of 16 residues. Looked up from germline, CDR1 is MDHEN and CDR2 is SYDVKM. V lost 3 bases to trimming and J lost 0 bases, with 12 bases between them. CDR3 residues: CASSLWEIYSNQPQHF. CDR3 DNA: TGTGCCAGCAGTTTGTGGGAGATCTATAGCAATCAGCCCCAGCATTTT.

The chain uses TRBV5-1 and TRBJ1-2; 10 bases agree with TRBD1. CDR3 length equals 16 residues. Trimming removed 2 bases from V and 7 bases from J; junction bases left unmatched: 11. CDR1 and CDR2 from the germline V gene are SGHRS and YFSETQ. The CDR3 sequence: CASSLTGTGVSGGYTF. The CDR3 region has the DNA TGCGCCAGCAGCTTAACCGGGACAGGGGTTTCGGGTGGCTACACCTTC.

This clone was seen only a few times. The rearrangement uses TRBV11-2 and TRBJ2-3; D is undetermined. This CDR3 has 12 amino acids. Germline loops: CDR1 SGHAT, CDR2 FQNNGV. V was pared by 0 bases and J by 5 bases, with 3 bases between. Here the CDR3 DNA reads TGTGCCAGCAGCTTAGAGGTAGATACGCAGTATTTT. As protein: CASSLEVDTQYF. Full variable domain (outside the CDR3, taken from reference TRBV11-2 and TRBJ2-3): EAGVAQSPRYKIIEKRQSVAFWCNPISGHATLYWYQQILGQGPKLLIQFQNNGVVDDSQLPKDRFSAERLKGVDSTLKIQPAKLEDSAVYLCASSLEVDTQYFGPGTRLTVL.

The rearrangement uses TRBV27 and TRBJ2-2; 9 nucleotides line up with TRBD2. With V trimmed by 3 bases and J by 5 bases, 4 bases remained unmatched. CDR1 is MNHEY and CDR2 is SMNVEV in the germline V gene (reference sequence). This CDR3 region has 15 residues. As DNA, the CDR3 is TGTGCCAGCAGTTTCGGGACTAGCTGGACCGGGGAGCTGTTTTTT. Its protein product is CASSFGTSWTGELFF.

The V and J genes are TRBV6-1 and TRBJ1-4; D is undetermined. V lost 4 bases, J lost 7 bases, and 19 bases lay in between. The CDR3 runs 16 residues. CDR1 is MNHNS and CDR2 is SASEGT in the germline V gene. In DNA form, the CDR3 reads TGTGCCAGCAGTGTATTTTGGATACGTGTGGGTGAAAAACTGTTTTTT. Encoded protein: CASSVFWIRVGEKLFF.

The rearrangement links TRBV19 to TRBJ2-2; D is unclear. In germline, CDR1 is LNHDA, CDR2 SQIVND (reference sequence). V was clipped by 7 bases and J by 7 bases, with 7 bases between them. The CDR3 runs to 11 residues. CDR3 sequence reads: CASNDVGELFF. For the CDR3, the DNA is TGTGCCAGTAATGACGTCGGGGAGCTGTTTTTT.

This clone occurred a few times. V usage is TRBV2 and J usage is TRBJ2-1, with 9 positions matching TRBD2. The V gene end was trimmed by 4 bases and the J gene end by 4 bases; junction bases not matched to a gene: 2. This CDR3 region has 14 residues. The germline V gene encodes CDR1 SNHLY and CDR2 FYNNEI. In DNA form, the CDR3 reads TGTGCCAGCAGTGTCACTAGCGGGTACAATGAGCAGTTCTTC. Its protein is CASSVTSGYNEQFF. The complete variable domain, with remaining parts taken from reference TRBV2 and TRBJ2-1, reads EPEVTQTPSHQVTQMGQEVILRCVPISNHLYFYWYRQILGQKVEFLVSFYNNEISEKSEIFDDQFSVERPDGSNFTLKIRSTKLEDSAMYFCASSVTSGYNEQFFGPGTRLTVL.

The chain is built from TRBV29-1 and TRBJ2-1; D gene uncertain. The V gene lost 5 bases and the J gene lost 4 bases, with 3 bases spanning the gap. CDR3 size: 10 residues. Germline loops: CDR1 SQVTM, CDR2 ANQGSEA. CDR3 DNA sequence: TGCAGCGTTATATACAATGAGCAGTTCTTC. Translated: CSVIYNEQFF.

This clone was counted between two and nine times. CDR3 coding DNA: TGTGCCAGCGGAAACAGGGGGAACTTTGGTAATGAGCAGTTCTTC. Translated, it gives CASGNRGNFGNEQFF. The rearrangement uses TRBV6-6 and TRBJ2-1; TRBD1 agrees at 8 bases. Germline V gene data show CDR1 as MNHNY and CDR2 as SVGAGI (reference sequence). The length of the CDR3 is 15 residues. V dropped 8 bases and J dropped 7; count of bases not matched to a gene: 13.

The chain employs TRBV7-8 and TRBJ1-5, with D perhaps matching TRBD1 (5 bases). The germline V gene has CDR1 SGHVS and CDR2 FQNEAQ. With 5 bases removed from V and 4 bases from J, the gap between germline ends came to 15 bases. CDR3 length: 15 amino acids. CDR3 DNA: TGTGCCAGCAGCCGGGGACGCGGCGAAAATCAGCCCCAGCATTTT. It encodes CASSRGRGENQPQHF. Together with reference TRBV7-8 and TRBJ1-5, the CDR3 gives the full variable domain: GAGVSQSPRYKVAKRGQDVALRCDPISGHVSLFWYQQALGQGPEFLTYFQNEAQLDKSGLPSDRFFAERPEGSVSTLKIQRTQQEDSAVYLCASSRGRGENQPQHFGDGTRLSIL.

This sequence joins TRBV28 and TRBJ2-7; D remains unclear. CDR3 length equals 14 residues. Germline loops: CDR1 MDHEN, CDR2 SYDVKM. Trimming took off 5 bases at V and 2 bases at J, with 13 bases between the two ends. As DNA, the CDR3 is TGTGCCAGCAGTCCGGAGCCGGCAACCTACGAGCAGTACTTC. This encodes CASSPEPATYEQYF.

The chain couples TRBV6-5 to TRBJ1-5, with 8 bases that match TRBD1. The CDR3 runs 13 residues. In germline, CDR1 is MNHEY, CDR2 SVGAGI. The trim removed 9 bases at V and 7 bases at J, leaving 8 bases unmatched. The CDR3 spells CASHQGAEQPQHF. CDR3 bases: TGTGCCAGTCATCAGGGGGCTGAGCAGCCCCAGCATTTT.

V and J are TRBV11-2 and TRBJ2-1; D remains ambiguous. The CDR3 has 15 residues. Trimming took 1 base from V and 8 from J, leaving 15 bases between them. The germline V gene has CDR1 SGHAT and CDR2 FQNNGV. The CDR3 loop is CASSLVSSVFYEQFF. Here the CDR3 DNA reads TGTGCCAGCAGCTTAGTATCCAGCGTTTTCTATGAGCAGTTCTTC.

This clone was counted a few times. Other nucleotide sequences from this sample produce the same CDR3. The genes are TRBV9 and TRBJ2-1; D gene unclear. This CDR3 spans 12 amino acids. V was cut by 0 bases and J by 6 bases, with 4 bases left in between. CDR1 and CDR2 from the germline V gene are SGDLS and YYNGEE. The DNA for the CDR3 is TGTGCCAGCAGCGTAGGACTCAATGAGCAGTTCTTC. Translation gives CASSVGLNEQFF.

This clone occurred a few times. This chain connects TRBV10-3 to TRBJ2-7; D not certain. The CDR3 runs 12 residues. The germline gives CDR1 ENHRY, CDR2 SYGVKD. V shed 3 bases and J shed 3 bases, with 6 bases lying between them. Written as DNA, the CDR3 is TGTGCCATCAGTGAATTGAGCTACGAGCAGTACTTC. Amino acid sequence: CAISELSYEQYF.

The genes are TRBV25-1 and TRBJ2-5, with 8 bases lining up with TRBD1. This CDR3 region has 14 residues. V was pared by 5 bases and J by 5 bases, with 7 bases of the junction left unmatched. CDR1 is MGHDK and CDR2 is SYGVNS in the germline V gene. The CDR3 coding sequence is TGTGCCAGCAGTTCACCCAGGGGGCTGGAGACCCAGTACTTC. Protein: CASSSPRGLETQYF.

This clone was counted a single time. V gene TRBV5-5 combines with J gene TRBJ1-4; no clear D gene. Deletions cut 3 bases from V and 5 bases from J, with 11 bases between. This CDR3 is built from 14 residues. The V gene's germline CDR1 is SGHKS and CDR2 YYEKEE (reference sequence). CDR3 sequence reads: CASSSQEINEKLFF. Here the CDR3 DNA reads TGTGCCAGCAGCTCGCAGGAGATAAATGAAAAACTGTTTTTT.

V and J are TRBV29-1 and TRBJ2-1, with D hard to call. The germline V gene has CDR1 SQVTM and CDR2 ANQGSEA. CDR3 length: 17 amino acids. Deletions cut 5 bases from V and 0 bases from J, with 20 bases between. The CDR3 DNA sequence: TGCAGCGTTCGCCGGTTCCCCAGTTTGAGCTCCTACAATGAGCAGTTCTTC. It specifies CSVRRFPSLSSYNEQFF.

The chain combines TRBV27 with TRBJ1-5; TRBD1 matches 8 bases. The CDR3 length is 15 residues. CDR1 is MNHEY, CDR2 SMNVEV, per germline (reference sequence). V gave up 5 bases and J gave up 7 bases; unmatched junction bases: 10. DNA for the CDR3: TGTGCCAGCAGTCCCGGGGCAGGGGGCCGACAGCCCCAGCATTTT. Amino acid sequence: CASSPGAGGRQPQHF.

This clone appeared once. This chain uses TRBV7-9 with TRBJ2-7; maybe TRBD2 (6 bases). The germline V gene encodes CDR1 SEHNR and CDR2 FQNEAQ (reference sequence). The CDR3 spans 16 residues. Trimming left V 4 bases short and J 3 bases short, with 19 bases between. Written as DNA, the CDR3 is TGTGCCAGCAGCTGGGGGGTAGGTCAGAGCCTCTACGAGCAGTACTTC. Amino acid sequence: CASSWGVGQSLYEQYF.

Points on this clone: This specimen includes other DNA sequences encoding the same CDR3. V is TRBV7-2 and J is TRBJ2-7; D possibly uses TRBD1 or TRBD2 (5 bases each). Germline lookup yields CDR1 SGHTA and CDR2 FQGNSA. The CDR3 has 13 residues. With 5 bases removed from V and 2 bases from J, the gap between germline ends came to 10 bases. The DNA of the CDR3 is TGTGCCAGCAGCCCCTCGGGACCCTACGAGCAGTACTTC. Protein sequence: CASSPSGPYEQYF.

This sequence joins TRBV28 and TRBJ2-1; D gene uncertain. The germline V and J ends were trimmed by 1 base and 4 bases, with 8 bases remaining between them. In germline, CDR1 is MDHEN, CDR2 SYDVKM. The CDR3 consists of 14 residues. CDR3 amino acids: CASSLLGQYNEQFF. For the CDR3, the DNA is TGTGCCAGCAGTTTATTGGGTCAATACAATGAGCAGTTCTTC.

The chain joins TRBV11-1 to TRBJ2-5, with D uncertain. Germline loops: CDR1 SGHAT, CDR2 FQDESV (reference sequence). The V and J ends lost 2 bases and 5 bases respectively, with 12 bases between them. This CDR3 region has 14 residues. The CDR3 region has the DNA TGTGCCAGCAGCTTATTGGACCTAGTTGAGACCCAGTACTTC. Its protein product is CASSLLDLVETQYF.

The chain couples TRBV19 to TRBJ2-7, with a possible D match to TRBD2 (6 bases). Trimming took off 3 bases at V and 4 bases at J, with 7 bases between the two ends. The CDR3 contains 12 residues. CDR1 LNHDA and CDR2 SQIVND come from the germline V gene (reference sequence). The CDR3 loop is CASSIRGYEQYF. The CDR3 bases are TGTGCCAGTAGTATTCGGGGGTACGAGCAGTACTTC.

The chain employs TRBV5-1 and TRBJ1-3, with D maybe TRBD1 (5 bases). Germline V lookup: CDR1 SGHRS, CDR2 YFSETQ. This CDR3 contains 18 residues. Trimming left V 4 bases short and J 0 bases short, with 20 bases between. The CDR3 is CASSRYDTRDASGNTIYF. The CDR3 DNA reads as TGCGCCAGCAGCCGCTATGATACCCGGGACGCCTCTGGAAACACCATATATTTT.